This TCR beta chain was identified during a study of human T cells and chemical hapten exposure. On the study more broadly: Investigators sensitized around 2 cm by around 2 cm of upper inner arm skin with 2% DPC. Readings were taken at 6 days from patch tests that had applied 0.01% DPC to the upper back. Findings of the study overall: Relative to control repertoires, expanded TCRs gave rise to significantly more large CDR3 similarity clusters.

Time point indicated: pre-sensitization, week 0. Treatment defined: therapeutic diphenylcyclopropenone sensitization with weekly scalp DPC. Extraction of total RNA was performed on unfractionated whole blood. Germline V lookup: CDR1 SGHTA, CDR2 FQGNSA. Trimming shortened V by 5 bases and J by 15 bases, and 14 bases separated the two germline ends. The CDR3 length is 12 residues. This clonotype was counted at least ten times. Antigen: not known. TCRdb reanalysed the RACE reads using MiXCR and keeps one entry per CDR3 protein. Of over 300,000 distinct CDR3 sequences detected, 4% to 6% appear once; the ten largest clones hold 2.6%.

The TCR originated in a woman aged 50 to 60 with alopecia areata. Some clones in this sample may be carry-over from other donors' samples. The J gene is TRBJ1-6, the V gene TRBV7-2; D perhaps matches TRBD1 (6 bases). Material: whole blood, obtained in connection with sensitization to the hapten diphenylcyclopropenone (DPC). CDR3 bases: TGTGCCAGCAGCCCGGACAGTCGTCGCCTCCACTTT. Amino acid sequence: CASSPDSRRLHF.